Sequencing of this T cell receptor (beta chain) was carried out in a study of blood T cell repertoires in COVID-19. Study-wide context: The study drew acute and convalescent COVID-19 samples from the United States, Italy and Spain. T cells, B-cell-depleted T cells, or PBMCs supplied cDNA or gDNA.

Here immunoSEQ multiplex PCR was the method, and the copy in TCRdb shows in-frame clones only, minus some. The sample shows about 160,000 clones, around 79% of them seen only once. Trimming removed 6 bases from V and 4 bases from J; junction bases left unmatched: 11. CDR3 length equals 15 residues. Per germline, CDR1 MDHEN and CDR2 SYDVKM. Seattle researchers signed up patients amid active infection and tracked them longitudinally. The receptor was derived from a woman aged 55-69 years with COVID-19, enrolled during active disease. The chain combines TRBV28 with TRBJ1-2; 7 positions agree with TRBD1. Sequencing was done on a sample of peripheral blood. Written as DNA, the CDR3 is TGTGCCAGCAGCCCGGCGGACAGGTATTTCTATGGCTACACCTTC. Its protein product is CASSPADRYFYGYTF.